Listed below are T cell receptor beta chains from one sample, sequenced in a study of cytomegalovirus exposure and HLA in healthy donors. Sequencing used immunoSEQ multiplex PCR; TCRdb keeps in-frame clones, though not all of them. The sample includes 70,000 or so clones, 94% seen only once; the top ten take less than 2%. Sequencing was performed on PBMCs. Source of these receptors: a woman in her late teens or twenties in good health and CMV-seropositive. CDR3s leave out the opening cysteine and the closing phenylalanine or tryptophan. Each record gives: V gene, J gene, D gene, CDR3 protein. D genes are given only for firm matches.

V gene: TRBV6-1; J gene: TRBJ2-3; D gene: .; CDR3 protein: ASSERRAHQFRTDTQY
V gene: TRBV5-4; J gene: TRBJ2-5; D gene: TRBD2; CDR3 protein: ASGPSSASGGGETQY
V gene: TRBV11-2; J gene: TRBJ2-3; D gene: TRBD2; CDR3 protein: ASSLPGLAGGATDTQY
V gene: TRBV7-2; J gene: TRBJ1-1; D gene: .; CDR3 protein: ASSLGRRDGTEAF
V gene: TRBV4-2; J gene: TRBJ2-1; D gene: .; CDR3 protein: ASSQDGRYNEQF
V gene: TRBV13; J gene: TRBJ2-1; D gene: TRBD2; CDR3 protein: ASSQSLRTSGYNEQF
V gene: TRBV5-4; J gene: TRBJ2-1; D gene: TRBD2; CDR3 protein: ASSPGLAGYNEQF
V gene: TRBV15; J gene: TRBJ1-5; D gene: .; CDR3 protein: ATSSLAGGPQH
V gene: TRBV30; J gene: TRBJ2-7; D gene: .; CDR3 protein: AWSVLGPYEQY
V gene: TRBV4-3; J gene: TRBJ1-1; D gene: .; CDR3 protein: ASSQVGGRTEAF
V gene: TRBV19; J gene: TRBJ1-5; D gene: TRBD1; CDR3 protein: ASSPPPGTAWDQPQH
V gene: TRBV6-1; J gene: TRBJ1-3; D gene: .; CDR3 protein: ASSVTGVRGNTIY
V gene: TRBV12-5; J gene: TRBJ2-7; D gene: TRBD1; CDR3 protein: ASAPTGGEQY
V gene: TRBV27; J gene: TRBJ1-2; D gene: .; CDR3 protein: ASSLTGGTMGGYT
V gene: TRBV7-2; J gene: TRBJ2-7; D gene: TRBD2; CDR3 protein: ASSLDRGAYEQY
V gene: TRBV19; J gene: TRBJ2-7; D gene: .; CDR3 protein: ASSRGEDEQY
V gene: TRBV5-6; J gene: TRBJ2-7; D gene: .; CDR3 protein: ASSSWGLPSYEQY
V gene: TRBV7-8; J gene: TRBJ2-1; D gene: .; CDR3 protein: ASSTRTRPHEQF
V gene: TRBV25-1; J gene: TRBJ1-4; D gene: .; CDR3 protein: ASSDRGFGEKLF
V gene: TRBV7-3; J gene: TRBJ2-1; D gene: TRBD2; CDR3 protein: ASSPGTSGPSSYNEQF
V gene: TRBV29-1; J gene: TRBJ2-3; D gene: TRBD2; CDR3 protein: SVEVPSGGTSTDTQY
V gene: TRBV5-1; J gene: TRBJ1-1; D gene: .; CDR3 protein: ASSSQANTEAF
V gene: TRBV6-4; J gene: TRBJ1-3; D gene: .; CDR3 protein: ASTRDSLISGNTIY
V gene: TRBV7-9; J gene: TRBJ1-2; D gene: TRBD1; CDR3 protein: ASSLIDRGPSGYT
V gene: TRBV5-4; J gene: TRBJ1-2; D gene: TRBD1; CDR3 protein: ASSAAQGLNYGYT
V gene: TRBV30; J gene: TRBJ1-1; D gene: .; CDR3 protein: AWTGGVKAF
V gene: TRBV4-1; J gene: TRBJ2-7; D gene: .; CDR3 protein: ASSQDQGSISYEQY
V gene: TRBV12-5; J gene: TRBJ1-5; D gene: TRBD1; CDR3 protein: ASALGTGGSNQPQH
V gene: TRBV5-1; J gene: TRBJ2-1; D gene: TRBD1; CDR3 protein: ASSSQDRANNEQF
V gene: TRBV27; J gene: TRBJ2-1; D gene: .; CDR3 protein: AGSKGPQQF
V gene: TRBV5-8; J gene: TRBJ1-1; D gene: .; CDR3 protein: ASSLSPGGEAF
V gene: TRBV19; J gene: TRBJ2-7; D gene: TRBD2; CDR3 protein: ASSTRTSGTYEQY
V gene: TRBV4-3; J gene: TRBJ1-3; D gene: .; CDR3 protein: ASSLSWPHSGNTIY
V gene: TRBV27; J gene: TRBJ2-7; D gene: TRBD2; CDR3 protein: ASSLSPSGGTYEQY
V gene: TRBV6-1; J gene: TRBJ2-7; D gene: TRBD2; CDR3 protein: ASSDRGTSVYEQY
V gene: TRBV6-5; J gene: TRBJ2-1; D gene: .; CDR3 protein: ASSRGTNEQF
V gene: TRBV10-3; J gene: TRBJ2-5; D gene: .; CDR3 protein: AISEGGGRGGETQY
V gene: TRBV6-4; J gene: TRBJ1-1; D gene: .; CDR3 protein: AIPSGTEAF
V gene: TRBV15; J gene: TRBJ2-7; D gene: TRBD1; CDR3 protein: ATSRDEIRQGAHEQY
V gene: TRBV6-5; J gene: TRBJ1-3; D gene: .; CDR3 protein: ASTSGNTIY
V gene: TRBV19; J gene: TRBJ2-1; D gene: .; CDR3 protein: ASSQGDEQF
V gene: TRBV14; J gene: TRBJ2-5; D gene: TRBD1; CDR3 protein: ASSQGSYRDSRTQY
V gene: TRBV4-3; J gene: TRBJ2-1; D gene: .; CDR3 protein: ASSQEGGYNEQF
V gene: TRBV5-1; J gene: TRBJ2-6; D gene: TRBD2; CDR3 protein: ASSSGLASLEANVLT
V gene: TRBV19; J gene: TRBJ1-1; D gene: .; CDR3 protein: ASSIGGNTEAF
V gene: TRBV21-1; J gene: TRBJ2-7; D gene: .; CDR3 protein: ASSSRGSEQY
V gene: TRBV18; J gene: TRBJ2-7; D gene: TRBD1; CDR3 protein: ASSPGTGAYEQY
V gene: TRBV5-5; J gene: TRBJ1-2; D gene: TRBD1; CDR3 protein: ASSRTGRDGYT
V gene: TRBV19; J gene: TRBJ1-2; D gene: TRBD1; CDR3 protein: ASSILASFDRDPSNYGYT